One and the same sample provided the 7 T cell receptor beta chains below, sequenced in a study of graft-versus-host responses after intestinal transplantation (dated by TCRdb to the early 2020s). The method was the immunoSEQ multiplex PCR assay. This is the immuneACCESS table as TCRdb keeps it, with only in-frame sequences that have V and J called. A part of the clones is gone; compared with another copy, unresolved V genes explain less than half, and the rest is unexplained. This sample lists around 38,000 clones; under 85% were detected once. Roughly 3.6% of the sample comes from the top ten. This sample comprised PBMCs, obtained about 1,000 days after transplant. The receptors were sampled from a human patient who received an intestinal transplant, so some T cells may come from the graft donor.

The count of this clone is one. This chain uses TRBV10-3 with TRBJ1-1; 7 bases are a match to TRBD1. The CDR3 spans 14 residues. The ends lost 5 bases at V and 4 bases at J; junction bases unmatched: 7. The germline V gene encodes CDR1 ENHRY and CDR2 SYGVKD. CDR3 residues: CAISTSPGGTEAFF. The CDR3 DNA sequence: TGTGCCATCAGTACGTCGCCAGGGGGCACTGAAGCTTTCTTT.

V is TRBV5-5 and J is TRBJ1-1; D may be TRBD1 (5 bases). Germline assignment: CDR1 SGHKS and CDR2 YYEKEE (reference sequence). V was clipped by 0 bases and J by 2 bases, with 20 bases between them. The CDR3 is 18 amino acids. As DNA, the CDR3 is TGTGCCAGCAGCTTGGTCGGGGCCGTGGCACGGCTCAACACTGAAGCTTTCTTT. Amino acid sequence: CASSLVGAVARLNTEAFF.

This clone was found a few times. CDR3: CASSIPGGLSEQYF. CDR3 nucleotide sequence: TGTGCCAGTAGTATACCGGGAGGGCTTTCGGAGCAGTACTTC. The chain combines TRBV19 with TRBJ2-7, with TRBD2 matching over 8 bases. In germline, CDR1 is LNHDA, CDR2 SQIVND (reference sequence). The CDR3 runs to 14 residues. Trimming removed 2 bases from V and 7 bases from J; junction bases left unmatched: 7.

The CDR3 DNA follows: TGTGCCAGCAGCTCGAATTATAATTCACCCCTCCACTTT. Translating gives CASSSNYNSPLHF. The genes are TRBV6-1 and TRBJ1-6; D ambiguous. Between the trimmed V and J ends, which lost 6 bases and 4 bases, there was a span of 7 bases. Looked up from germline, CDR1 is MNHNS and CDR2 is SASEGT. This CDR3 spans 13 amino acids.

The chain has TRBV5-1 and TRBJ2-7; TRBD2 matches at 12 bases. CDR3 length: 15 amino acids. Trimming at V came to 7 bases and at J to 5 bases, leaving 10 bases not matched to a gene. CDR1 is SGHRS, CDR2 YFSETQ, per germline. The DNA of the CDR3 is TGCGCCAGCGGTCCGGGACTAGCGGGTTCTAACGAGCAGTACTTC. Protein product: CASGPGLAGSNEQYF. The full variable domain, in which reference TRBV5-1 and TRBJ2-7 provide the parts outside the CDR3, is KAGVTQTPRYLIKTRGQQVTLSCSPISGHRSVSWYQQTPGQGLQFLFEYFSETQRNKGNFPGRFSGRQFSNSRSEMNVSTLELGDSALYLCASGPGLAGSNEQYFGPGTRLTVT.

The table lists this clone with a count of one. CDR3 nucleotides: TGTGCCAGCAGCTTAGGGGCTAGCGGGAGAAACACCGGGGAGCTGTTTTTT. It specifies CASSLGASGRNTGELFF. The chain has TRBV11-2 and TRBJ2-2; TRBD2 matches at 10 bases. Germline trimming cut 1 base from V and 2 bases from J; bases unmatched to any gene: 4. This CDR3 has 17 residues. Looked up from germline, CDR1 is SGHAT and CDR2 is FQNNGV. Drawing the rest from reference TRBV11-2 and TRBJ2-2, the complete variable domain is EAGVAQSPRYKIIEKRQSVAFWCNPISGHATLYWYQQILGQGPKLLIQFQNNGVVDDSQLPKDRFSAERLKGVDSTLKIQPAKLEDSAVYLCASSLGASGRNTGELFFGEGSRLTVL.

This chain connects TRBV9 to TRBJ2-2; 8 nucleotides match TRBD1. Trimming cost V 1 base and J 1 base; bases outside gene matches: 6. There are 17 residues in the CDR3. Looked up from germline, CDR1 is SGDLS and CDR2 is YYNGEE. The CDR3 bases are TGTGCCAGCAGCGTAACCTACGGGACAGGGAACACCGGGGAGCTGTTTTTT. The encoded protein is CASSVTYGTGNTGELFF.